A single sample is the source of the 17 T cell receptor beta chains below, sequenced in a study of T cells in Graves' hyperthyroidism and ophthalmopathy. Using RNA transcripts as the source, TCR beta CDR3 regions were amplified. The study used the HTBI primer set for a first-round RT-PCR of the TCR CDR3. MiXCR was run by TCRdb on the multiplex PCR reads, yielding one entry per CDR3 protein. The profile shows some 500,000 distinct CDR3 sequences, around 24% of them singletons. Input material: blood. The receptors derive from a woman in her thirties with Graves' ophthalmopathy.

V gene TRBV12-3 or TRBV12-4 combines with J gene TRBJ1-3; a possible D gene is TRBD1 (6 bases). The CDR3 consists of 15 residues. The V end lost 3 bases, the J end lost 0 bases, and 9 bases lay between the germline ends. The CDR3 region is CASSLKTGSGNTIYF. The CDR3 coding sequence is TGTGCCAGCAGTTTGAAGACAGGCTCTGGAAACACCATATATTTT.

Notes on this clonotype: A much more abundant neighbour one base away suggests this may be a read error. V gene TRBV24-1 combines with J gene TRBJ2-2, with a weak D call TRBD2 (5 bases). This CDR3 contains 16 residues. CDR1 and CDR2 from the germline V gene are KGHDR and SFDVKD. V lost 1 base, J lost 4 bases, and 12 bases lay in between. CDR3 coding DNA: TGTGCCACCAGTGATTTTGGCGGGTGGGCCACCGGGGAGCTGTTTTTT. It translates to CATSDFGGWATGELFF.

The sample holds many counts of this clonotype. V and J are TRBV6-1 and TRBJ2-6, with a weak D call TRBD1 (5 bases). The CDR3 extends over 14 amino acids. CDR1 is MNHNS and CDR2 is SASEGT in the germline V gene. Between the trimmed V and J ends, which lost 6 bases and 2 bases, there was a span of 8 bases. DNA of the CDR3: TGTGCCAGCAGCCCAGGGACTGGGGCCAACGTCCTGACTTTC. This gives the protein CASSPGTGANVLTF.

The chain has TRBV3-1 and TRBJ1-5, with no clear D. Trimming cost V 2 bases and J 5 bases, with 13 bases left between them. CDR1 is LGHDT, CDR2 YNNKEL, per germline (reference sequence). CDR3 size: 15 residues. CDR3 amino acids: CASSQNVRRDQPQHF. CDR3 DNA sequence: TGTGCCAGCAGCCAAAATGTTAGAAGGGATCAGCCCCAGCATTTT.

The sample holds many counts of this clonotype. This chain connects TRBV20-1 to TRBJ2-2; D may be TRBD1 or TRBD2 (6 bases each). CDR1 is DFQATT, CDR2 SNEGSKA, per germline (reference sequence). Trimming shortened V by 6 bases and J by 4 bases, and 15 bases separated the two germline ends. The CDR3 sequence is 14 residues long. In DNA, the CDR3 is TGCAGTGCGCGGGACCCCAGGGGCACCGGGGAGCTGTTTTTT. Protein sequence: CSARDPRGTGELFF.

The chain joins TRBV27 to TRBJ2-7; D is ambiguous. Trimming took 2 bases from V and 4 from J, leaving 12 bases between them. CDR3 size: 14 residues. Germline V lookup: CDR1 MNHEY, CDR2 SMNVEV (reference sequence). CDR3 sequence reads: CASSLRLPPYEQYF. The CDR3, as DNA: TGTGCCAGCAGTTTAAGGCTACCGCCATACGAGCAGTACTTC.

The sample holds many counts of this clonotype. The gene calls are TRBV7-3 and TRBJ1-1, with D possibly matching TRBD1 (5 bases). Germline V CDR1 and CDR2: SGHTA, FQGTGA. The CDR3 is 14 residues long. The germline V and J ends were trimmed by 4 bases and 4 bases, with 13 bases remaining between them. The CDR3 region is CASSWGRVGTEAFF. CDR3 DNA sequence: TGTGCCAGCAGCTGGGGGAGGGTAGGCACTGAAGCTTTCTTT.

As for this clonotype: This could be a read error, since a much larger clone is one nucleotide away. Because it lacks the conserved phenylalanine or tryptophan at the end, this CDR3 is likely a read error. The V gene is TRBV29-1, the J gene TRBJ1-1; possible D gene TRBD1, 6 bases. Germline V gene sequence: CDR1 SQVTM, CDR2 ANQGSEA. V was clipped by 3 bases and J by 7 bases, with 12 bases between them. The CDR3 totals 12 residues. CDR3 protein: CSVDNRDIEAFY. For the CDR3, the DNA is TGCAGCGTTGATAATCGGGACATTGAAGCTTTCTAT.

The chain has TRBV20-1 and TRBJ2-7; the D gene could be TRBD1 or TRBD2 (6 bases each). This CDR3 spans 15 amino acids. Per germline, CDR1 DFQATT and CDR2 SNEGSKA (reference sequence). Trimming removed 1 base from V and 0 bases from J, with 13 bases in between. The CDR3 protein is CSARGGAGFSYEQYF. For the CDR3, the DNA is TGCAGTGCTAGAGGGGGGGCAGGATTCTCCTACGAGCAGTACTTC.

There are a few counts of this clonotype. This chain connects TRBV12-3 or TRBV12-4 to TRBJ1-1; D is uncertain. V shed 1 base and J shed 11 bases, with 8 bases lying between them. The CDR3 is made up of 11 amino acids. The CDR3 DNA follows: TGTGCCAGCAGTTTAGGCGGGTATGCTTTCTTT. Translating it yields CASSLGGYAFF.

This clonotype was counted many times. This chain joins TRBV18 and TRBJ2-5; the D gene is possibly TRBD2 (6 bases). The CDR3 is 13 residues long. Germline values: CDR1 KGHSH, CDR2 LQKENI. V was cut by 10 bases and J by 5 bases, with 17 bases left in between. CDR3 region: CATLARLAETQYF. The CDR3 DNA reads as TGTGCCACCCTCGCTCGGCTAGCGGAGACCCAGTACTTC.

There are many counts of this clonotype. The CDR3 nucleotides are TGTGCCAGCAGTCTTACAGGGGCCGCCGGGGGTGAGCAGTACTTC. It is translated as CASSLTGAAGGEQYF. This rearrangement joins TRBV27 to TRBJ2-7, with D possibly being TRBD1 (7 bases). The length of the CDR3 is 15 residues. CDR1 MNHEY and CDR2 SMNVEV come from the germline V gene (reference sequence). Trimming pared 5 bases from V and 7 bases from J, leaving 21 bases between.

This clonotype was found many times. This chain joins TRBV29-1 and TRBJ2-7; 9 bases agree with TRBD2. The CDR3 consists of 16 residues. Germline V gives CDR1 SQVTM, CDR2 ANQGSEA. J lost 0 bases, V lost 4 bases, and 10 bases had no gene match. The CDR3 sequence is CSVGGIAGASSYEQYF. The DNA of the CDR3 is TGCAGCGTTGGGGGAATAGCGGGGGCTAGCTCCTACGAGCAGTACTTC.

This clonotype showed up many times. This chain joins TRBV6-2 or TRBV6-3 and TRBJ2-7, with a tentative D call TRBD1 (6 bases). V shed 8 bases and J shed 0 bases, with 11 bases lying between them. Germline V CDR1 and CDR2: MNHEY, SVGEGT. The CDR3 length is 13 residues. CDR3 sequence (DNA): TGTGCCAGCCGGGACAACCTCTCCTACGAGCAGTACTTC. Encoded protein: CASRDNLSYEQYF.

This clonotype was seen ten or more times. The chain employs TRBV2 and TRBJ1-1, with D possibly TRBD1 on 6 matching bases. The CDR3 loop spans 13 amino acids. Germline V gene lookup returns CDR1 SNHLY and CDR2 FYNNEI. Trimming removed 2 bases at V and 4 bases at J, with 8 bases between. For the CDR3, the DNA is TGTGCCAGCAGTGAATTGGGGGCCACTGAAGCTTTCTTT. This codes for CASSELGATEAFF. The entire variable domain, with the rest obtained from reference TRBV2 and TRBJ1-1, is as follows: EPEVTQTPSHQVTQMGQEVILRCVPISNHLYFYWYRQILGQKVEFLVSFYNNEISEKSEIFDDQFSVERPDGSNFTLKIRSTKLEDSAMYFCASSELGATEAFFGQGTRLTVV.

The table lists this clonotype with many counts. The V call is TRBV30, the J call TRBJ1-5; 11 bases are a match to TRBD1. Germline V CDR1 and CDR2: GTSNPN, SVGIG (reference sequence). The CDR3 consists of 16 residues. The CDR3 region has the DNA TGTGGCTACAAAACACCCGGGACAGGGGGAAGTCAGCCCCAGCATTTT. It codes for CGYKTPGTGGSQPQHF.

This clonotype was recorded at least ten times. The genes are TRBV6-1 and TRBJ1-5, with no clear D. CDR3 length equals 14 residues. Looked up from germline, CDR1 is MNHNS and CDR2 is SASEGT. The V gene lost 2 bases and the J gene lost 6 bases, with 11 bases spanning the gap. CDR3 nucleotide sequence: TGTGCCAGCAGTGAAATCGGATCTGGTCAGCCCCAGCATTTT. Translated: CASSEIGSGQPQHF.